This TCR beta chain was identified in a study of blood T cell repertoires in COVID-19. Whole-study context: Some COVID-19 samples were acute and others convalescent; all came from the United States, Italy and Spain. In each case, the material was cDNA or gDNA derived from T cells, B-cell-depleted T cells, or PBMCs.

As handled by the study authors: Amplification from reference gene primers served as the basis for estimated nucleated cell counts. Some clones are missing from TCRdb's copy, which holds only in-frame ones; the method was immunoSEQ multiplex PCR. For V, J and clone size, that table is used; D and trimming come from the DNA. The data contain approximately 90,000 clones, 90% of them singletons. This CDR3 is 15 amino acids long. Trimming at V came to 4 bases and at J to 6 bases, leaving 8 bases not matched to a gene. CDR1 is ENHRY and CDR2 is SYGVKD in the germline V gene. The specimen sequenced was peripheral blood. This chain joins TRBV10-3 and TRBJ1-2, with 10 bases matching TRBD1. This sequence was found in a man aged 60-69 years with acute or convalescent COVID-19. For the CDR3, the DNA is TGTGCCATCAGTGCGCTGGGACAGGGGAACGATGGCTACACCTTC. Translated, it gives CAISALGQGNDGYTF.